The present T cell receptor beta chain was sequenced within a study of T-cell memory formation after mild COVID-19 (dated by TCRdb to the early 2020s). Broadly, across the study: TCR sequence clusters from the two donors were largely donor specific. T-cell clones expanding and contracting after mild COVID-19 in a couple of donors were tracked by longitudinal TCRalpha and TCRbeta repertoire sequencing. The cohort comprised two young, previously healthy adult volunteers, one female and one male. The paper's findings and limits, for the study overall: Whether the second-wave clones peaking on day 37 were SARS-CoV-2 specific was not confirmed. The study covered only a couple of mild cases, and larger cohorts including severe cases with pre-infection samples were considered necessary. Contracting CD4+ clones turned up mainly in the CM and EM memory subsets, whereas EMRA was where CD8+ clones were enriched. Some responding clones were detected in pre-infection memory, which suggested that pre-existing cross-reactive memory T cells had joined the SARS-CoV-2 response. Balanced CD4/CD8 phenotypes were observed for clones contracting from day 15 to 85, whereas a bias towards CD4+ was observed for a second wave of clones expanding from day 15 to 37.

Worth noting for this clonotype: This receptor's antigen is unknown. Base quality data are lacking; no much larger clone is found one base away.

Ficoll-Paque density gradient centrifugation was the method used to isolate PBMCs. Reads for this sample came from an Illumina NovaSeq 6000. Using 5'RACE with constant-segment primers, TCRalpha and TCRbeta cDNA libraries were constructed, with sample barcodes and unique molecular identifiers added in the process. RNA was extracted from every sample with Trizol reagent. Amplification of the libraries took two PCR steps, and the second step added a second sample barcode plus Illumina TruSeq adapters. Libraries were sequenced on an Illumina NovaSeq with 2 x 150 bp paired-end reads. Concerning the study's data processing: Demultiplexing of reads and collapsing into UMI-guided consensus sequences were performed with migec v1.2.7. Using mixcr v2.1.11, UMI consensuses were aligned to TRA and TRB V and J templates and then assembled into clonotypes. A clonotype was counted as expanded or contracted only when both edgeR and NoisET called the clonotype significant, with the noise models trained on biological replicates. For edgeR calls, the thresholds were a false discovery rate-adjusted p below 0.01 and a log2 fold-change of 1. PCA with hierarchical clustering of max-normalized trajectories of the 1000 most abundant clonotypes was used as exploratory dynamics analysis. The CD4 or CD8 phenotype of responding clones was assigned using the separately sequenced CD4+ and CD8+ repertoires. TCRdb reprocessing: public reads trimmed at Q25 with fastp, clones called with MiXCR, in-frame beta chains kept. Under each unique CDR3 protein, matching rows form one entry showing the most common genes and DNA. Clone size and V and J calls follow TCRdb, not the original study. This sample comprises some 280,000 distinct CDR3 sequences, 15% to 20% of them detected only once. Jointly, the top ten make up roughly 23% of the sample.

The cysteine opens and the phenylalanine closes a CDR3 of 14 amino acids. Left in the record is the CDR3 DNA by itself, 42 bases read in frame from the first base. Per the germline V gene, MDHEN is the CDR1 and SYDVKM is the CDR2. Relative to germline, V is 8 bases shorter and J is 1 base shorter, with 11 bases between their ends. The origin of this receptor is a young man who had mild COVID-19 (a few samples of this study predate the infection). The sample titles of this study are shuffled in the database, so cell type and time point are left out; the donor was told from shared clones. Material: PBMCs or a T cell subset sorted from them (not recorded which). Rearrangement joined TRBV28 to TRBJ2-2; confidence is insufficient to name the D gene. The DNA sequence is as follows: TGTGCCAGCCATAGACACCTGAACACCGGGGAGCTGTTTTTT. It translates as CASHRHLNTGELFF.